These 12 T cell receptor beta chains were sequenced from one sample in a study of blood T cell repertoires in COVID-19. Assay used: immunoSEQ multiplex PCR; TCRdb lists only in-frame clones, some missing. The sample has approximately 170,000 clones, approximately 81% seen once; the top ten hold roughly 8%. Sample: PBMCs or T cells enriched from blood (not recorded which). Receptors were obtained from a woman aged 45 to 65 who had recovered from COVID-19.

The chain links TRBV5-3 to TRBJ1-3; 8 bases fit TRBD1. TRBV5-3 qualifies as an ORF whose function is uncertain. The CDR3 is 14 residues long. V was pared by 3 bases and J by 2 bases, with 1 base of the junction left unmatched. The CDR3: CARSSGQAGNTIYF. The CDR3 nucleotides are TGTGCCAGAAGCTCGGGACAGGCTGGAAACACCATATATTTT.

This chain connects TRBV7-8 to TRBJ2-7; tentatively, D is TRBD1 (6 bases). V dropped 3 bases and J dropped 1 base, with 25 bases sitting between them. The length of the CDR3 is 19 residues. The germline gives CDR1 SGHVS, CDR2 FQNEAQ. The CDR3 is CASSFPRNPQTGSSYEQYF. The CDR3 nucleotides are TGTGCCAGCAGCTTCCCCCGCAATCCCCAGACAGGCAGTTCCTACGAGCAGTACTTC.

The gene calls are TRBV27 and TRBJ2-1; 10 bases line up with TRBD1. The CDR3 runs to 16 residues. Germline lookup yields CDR1 MNHEY and CDR2 SMNVEV (reference sequence). J lost 1 base, V lost 1 base, and 1 base had no gene match. In nucleotides, the CDR3 is TGTGCCAGCAGTTTATTGGGACAGGGGTCCTACAATGAGCAGTTCTTC. This sequence encodes CASSLLGQGSYNEQFF.

The J gene is TRBJ2-1, the V gene TRBV19, with 7 positions matching TRBD1. Germline-derived CDR1 and CDR2 are LNHDA and SQIVND (reference sequence). This CDR3 has 12 amino acids. With V trimmed by 6 bases and J by 7 bases, 3 bases remained unmatched. The CDR3 is CASSLTGNEQFF. CDR3 DNA: TGTGCCAGTAGCCTGACAGGGAATGAGCAGTTCTTC.

The sample holds one count of this clone. In DNA, the CDR3 is TGTGCCAGCAGCGTGGCACAGGTAGAAGAGACCCAGTACTTC. Translating gives CASSVAQVEETQYF. The chain employs TRBV9 and TRBJ2-5; perhaps TRBD1 as D (5 bases). Trimming removed 2 bases from V and 3 bases from J, with 11 bases in between. The germline V gene has CDR1 SGDLS and CDR2 YYNGEE. The CDR3 loop spans 14 amino acids.

J is TRBJ2-7 and V is TRBV6-5, with 8 nucleotides matching TRBD2. The V and J ends lost 0 bases and 4 bases, in that order; junction bases with no gene match: 2. Germline V gene sequence: CDR1 MNHEY, CDR2 SVGAGI. The CDR3 is 14 amino acids. Here the CDR3 reads CASSYSRGGYEQYF. As DNA, the CDR3 is TGTGCCAGCAGTTACTCACGGGGGGGATACGAGCAGTACTTC.

Concerning this clone itself: One end of the junction fails to match germline, which may point to a read error. The gene calls are TRBV2 and TRBJ2-7, with D tentatively TRBD2 (5 bases). Germline values: CDR1 SNHLY, CDR2 FYNNEI. The CDR3 has 11 residues. The CDR3 DNA reads as TGTGCCAGCAGTGAGTCGGGGATTCCTGACTTC. Protein: CASSESGIPDF.

V usage is TRBV19 and J usage is TRBJ2-2; D gene unclear. The germline V gene has CDR1 LNHDA and CDR2 SQIVND (reference sequence). V was trimmed by 3 bases and J by 4 bases, leaving 12 bases between them. CDR3 length: 15 residues. Written as DNA, the CDR3 is TGTGCCAGTAGTATCCTTAGCTCCGGCACCGGGGAGCTGTTTTTT. This encodes CASSILSSGTGELFF.

The CDR3 DNA is TGTGCCAGCAGGTGGCGGGGGCTCAGCACTGAAGCTTTCTTT. Amino acids: CASRWRGLSTEAFF. The gene calls are TRBV28 and TRBJ1-1; possible D gene TRBD1, 6 bases. Germline V gene lookup returns CDR1 MDHEN and CDR2 SYDVKM. The CDR3 contains 14 residues. V lost 6 bases and J 4 bases, leaving 15 bases between the germline ends.

The V call is TRBV28, the J call TRBJ1-1; D is unresolved. CDR1 and CDR2 (germline): MDHEN, SYDVKM. V was trimmed by 6 bases and J by 0 bases, leaving 11 bases between them. This CDR3 contains 14 residues. The CDR3 sequence: CASRSSSLNTEAFF. As DNA, the CDR3 is TGTGCCAGCAGGTCGTCCAGTCTGAACACTGAAGCTTTCTTT.

This sequence joins TRBV19 and TRBJ1-2; 8 bases are shared with TRBD1. Germline loops: CDR1 LNHDA, CDR2 SQIVND (reference sequence). CDR3 size: 13 residues. V shed 5 bases, J shed 5 bases, and the junction held 4 bases outside the gene matches. CDR3 amino acids: CASSLRTGYGYTF. The DNA of the CDR3 is TGTGCCAGTAGTTTAAGGACAGGGTATGGCTACACCTTC.

The chain employs TRBV6-5 and TRBJ2-7; the match to TRBD2 covers 7 bases. The junction had 8 bases not matched to a gene; V was cut back by 6 bases and J by 6 bases. The germline gives CDR1 MNHEY, CDR2 SVGAGI. There are 13 residues in the CDR3. CDR3 protein: CASSPRPGGEQYF. CDR3 nucleotide sequence: TGTGCCAGCAGCCCGCGGCCGGGGGGCGAGCAGTACTTC.